This is a list of T cell receptor beta chains from one sample in a study of T-cell reconstitution after alpha-beta-depleted transplantation in children. TCRdb re-derived calls from the PCR reads in MiXCR, one entry per CDR3 protein. There are a few hundred thousand distinct CDR3 sequences in the sample; 9.7% occur only once, and about 4.9% lies in the top ten. The sample here was PBMCs from the stem cell graft donor, taken from the stem cell graft. These receptors were obtained from a human donor who donated a stem cell graft to a child with SCID. CDR3s include the opening cysteine and the closing phenylalanine or tryptophan. Each record gives: clone size, J gene, V gene, D gene, CDR3 protein, CDR3 DNA. The D gene is left open where the match is weak. A clone size is listed for some rows: how often the clone was seen (once, few, many), or a class if it is expanded.

many	TRBJ1-3	TRBV12-3/TRBV12-4	-	CASSSTFLSGNTIYF	TGTGCCAGCAGTTCGACATTTCTCTCTGGAAACACCATATATTTT
many	TRBJ2-1	TRBV20-1	TRBD2	CSAQGLAGAGNEQFF	TGCAGTGCCCAAGGACTAGCGGGGGCTGGGAATGAGCAGTTCTTC
-	TRBJ2-7	TRBV20-1	TRBD2	CSARRGIPGTSLYEQYF	TGCAGTGCTAGGAGGGGGATCCCCGGGACTAGCCTCTACGAGCAGTACTTC
-	TRBJ1-6	TRBV12-3/TRBV12-4	TRBD1	CASSPTGGSSPLHF	TGTGCCAGCAGTCCAACAGGGGGCAGTTCACCCCTCCACTTT
-	TRBJ2-7	TRBV6-1	TRBD1	CASRSFGTGRDEQYF	TGTGCCAGCAGGTCATTCGGGACAGGGCGGGACGAGCAGTACTTC
many	TRBJ1-1	TRBV5-5	-	CASRNSNTEAFF	TGTGCCAGCCGCAACTCGAACACTGAAGCTTTCTTT
-	TRBJ1-1	TRBV4-1	TRBD1	CASQDRGTEAFF	TGCGCCAGCCAGGACAGGGGCACTGAAGCTTTCTTT
many	TRBJ1-4	TRBV19	-	CASSPRGRVEKLFF	TGTGCCAGTAGTCCGCGAGGACGGGTTGAAAAACTGTTTTTT
many	TRBJ1-1	TRBV20-1	-	CSARRGRLNEAFF	TGCAGTGCTAGAAGGGGCAGATTAAACGAAGCTTTCTTT
many	TRBJ2-4	TRBV10-3	-	CAISESSGQENIQYF	TGTGCCATCAGTGAGTCGAGCGGGCAAGAAAACATTCAGTACTTC
many	TRBJ2-2	TRBV29-1	-	CSVETRDRHTGELFF	TGCAGCGTTGAGACACGGGACCGGCACACCGGGGAGCTGTTTTTT
many	TRBJ2-1	TRBV12-3/TRBV12-4	-	CASSLVTSLNEQFF	TGTGCCAGCAGTTTAGTAACTAGCTTAAATGAGCAGTTCTTC
many	TRBJ1-2	TRBV28	-	CASSLGHYGYTF	TGTGCCAGCAGTTTAGGCCACTATGGCTACACCTTC
few	TRBJ2-5	TRBV20-1	TRBD2	CSATGFSGARQETQYF	TGCAGTGCTACCGGGTTTAGCGGGGCTCGCCAAGAGACCCAGTACTTC
many	TRBJ1-6	TRBV5-1	TRBD1	CASSLGAGGAQKSNSPLHF	TGCGCCAGCAGCTTGGGGGCAGGGGGTGCCCAGAAGTCCAATTCACCCCTCCACTTT
many	TRBJ2-1	TRBV9	-	CASSVVPRKHRNEQFF	TGTGCCAGCAGCGTAGTTCCCAGGAAGCACCGCAATGAGCAGTTCTTC
many	TRBJ1-5	TRBV12-3/TRBV12-4	-	CASSLRTAPRQPQHF	TGTGCCAGCAGTTTAAGGACAGCCCCAAGGCAGCCCCAGCATTTT
many	TRBJ2-3	TRBV5-1	-	CASTRGGDGTDTQYF	TGCGCCAGCACCAGGGGGGGCGATGGCACAGATACGCAGTATTTT
many	TRBJ2-3	TRBV27	-	CASSLRGYRTDTQYF	TGTGCCAGCAGTTTAAGGGGGTACCGCACAGATACGCAGTATTTT
-	TRBJ2-3	TRBV11-2	-	CASSFGEVGTDTQYF	TGTGCCAGCAGCTTCGGAGAGGTGGGCACAGATACGCAGTATTTT
many	TRBJ2-3	TRBV5-1	-	CASSDGGAGDTQYF	TGCGCCAGCAGTGATGGGGGGGCAGGGGATACGCAGTATTTT
many	TRBJ1-2	TRBV28	-	CASERLRKNYGYTF	TGTGCCAGTGAAAGGCTCCGGAAGAACTATGGCTACACCTTC
many	TRBJ1-2	TRBV5-1	-	CASTPTANPYGYTF	TGCGCCAGCACCCCGACAGCAAACCCCTATGGCTACACCTTC
many	TRBJ1-2	TRBV6-5	-	CASSREANYGYTF	TGTGCCAGCAGCCGGGAGGCTAACTATGGCTACACCTTC
many	TRBJ1-2	TRBV7-9	-	CASSLWGSKDGYTF	TGTGCCAGCAGCTTGTGGGGGAGTAAGGATGGCTACACCTTC
many	TRBJ2-5	TRBV7-2	-	CASRVGKVTRSETQYF	TGTGCCAGCAGAGTAGGAAAGGTGACACGTTCGGAGACCCAGTACTTC
many	TRBJ1-6	TRBV3-1	-	CASRDLRSPLHF	TGTGCCAGCAGGGACCTGAGGTCACCCCTCCACTTT
many	TRBJ1-1	TRBV6-6	-	CASSYGVEAFF	TGTGCCAGCAGTTACGGGGTTGAAGCTTTCTTT
many	TRBJ2-1	TRBV7-2	-	CASSLRDFYNEQFF	TGTGCCAGCAGCTTACGGGACTTCTACAATGAGCAGTTCTTC
many	TRBJ2-1	TRBV6-6	TRBD2	CASSAGAQGQQFF	TGTGCCAGCAGTGCGGGAGCCCAAGGGCAGCAGTTCTTC
many	TRBJ1-4	TRBV20-1	-	CSARDWTDEKLFF	TGCAGTGCTAGAGATTGGACGGATGAAAAACTGTTTTTT
many	TRBJ1-1	TRBV5-6	-	CASSLLLGTEAFF	TGTGCCAGCAGCTTGCTGCTGGGAACTGAAGCTTTCTTT
many	TRBJ1-1	TRBV5-1	-	CASSRGNTEAFF	TGCGCCAGCAGCCGGGGGAACACTGAAGCTTTCTTT
many	TRBJ2-1	TRBV7-3	TRBD1	CASSLQGDTYNEQFF	TGTGCCAGCAGCCTGCAGGGGGACACCTACAATGAGCAGTTCTTC
many	TRBJ1-1	TRBV7-8	-	CASSLGLMNTEAFF	TGTGCCAGCAGCCTCGGGCTCATGAACACTGAAGCTTTCTTT
many	TRBJ1-2	TRBV12-3/TRBV12-4	-	CASSLGQGQAGGYTF	TGTGCCAGCAGTTTAGGTCAGGGGCAGGCGGGAGGCTACACCTTC
-	TRBJ2-7	TRBV7-2	-	CASSPHTYSEQYF	TGTGCCAGCAGCCCACACACCTATTCTGAGCAGTACTTC
many	TRBJ2-3	TRBV5-1	-	CASSLDEVGQGSDTQYF	TGCGCCAGCAGCTTGGATGAGGTGGGGCAGGGATCAGATACGCAGTATTTT
many	TRBJ2-7	TRBV12-3/TRBV12-4	TRBD1	CASSFWDRTYEQYF	TGTGCCAGCAGTTTCTGGGACAGGACCTACGAGCAGTACTTC
many	TRBJ2-1	TRBV29-1	-	CSVGLGGGEQFF	TGCAGCGTTGGCTTGGGGGGAGGTGAGCAGTTCTTC
many	TRBJ2-7	TRBV4-3	-	CASSQFFYYEQYF	TGCGCCAGCAGCCAATTCTTCTACTACGAGCAGTACTTC
many	TRBJ2-7	TRBV27	-	CASSSRPTGSYEQYF	TGTGCCAGCAGTTCCAGGCCGACAGGCTCCTACGAGCAGTACTTC